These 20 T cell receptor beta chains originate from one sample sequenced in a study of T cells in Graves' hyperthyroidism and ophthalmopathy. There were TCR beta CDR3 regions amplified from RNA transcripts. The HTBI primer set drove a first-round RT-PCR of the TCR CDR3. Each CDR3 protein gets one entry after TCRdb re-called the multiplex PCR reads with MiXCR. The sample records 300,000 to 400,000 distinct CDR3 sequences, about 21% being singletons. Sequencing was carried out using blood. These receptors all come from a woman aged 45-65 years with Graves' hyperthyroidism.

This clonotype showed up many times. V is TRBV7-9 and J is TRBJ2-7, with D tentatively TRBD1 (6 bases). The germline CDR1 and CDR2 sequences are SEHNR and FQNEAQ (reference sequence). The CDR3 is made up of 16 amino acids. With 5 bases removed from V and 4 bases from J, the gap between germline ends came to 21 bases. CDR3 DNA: TGTGCCAGCAGCCCCCCATGGGCAGGGGACCTTTACGAGCAGTACTTC. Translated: CASSPPWAGDLYEQYF.

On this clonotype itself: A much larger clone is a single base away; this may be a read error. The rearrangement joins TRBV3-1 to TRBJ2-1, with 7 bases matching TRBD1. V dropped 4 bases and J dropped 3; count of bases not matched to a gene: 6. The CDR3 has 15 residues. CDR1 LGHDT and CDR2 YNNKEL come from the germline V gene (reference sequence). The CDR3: CASSRGQTYYNEQFF. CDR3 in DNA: TGTGCCAGCAGCCGGGGACAGACGTACTACAATGAGCAGTTCTTC.

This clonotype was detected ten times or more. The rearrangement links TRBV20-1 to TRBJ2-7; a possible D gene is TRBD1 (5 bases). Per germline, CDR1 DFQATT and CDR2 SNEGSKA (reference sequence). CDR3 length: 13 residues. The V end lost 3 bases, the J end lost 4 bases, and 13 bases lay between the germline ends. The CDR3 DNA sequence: TGCAGTGCTAGTGGTTCAGGGTCTTACGAGCAGTACTTC. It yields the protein CSASGSGSYEQYF.

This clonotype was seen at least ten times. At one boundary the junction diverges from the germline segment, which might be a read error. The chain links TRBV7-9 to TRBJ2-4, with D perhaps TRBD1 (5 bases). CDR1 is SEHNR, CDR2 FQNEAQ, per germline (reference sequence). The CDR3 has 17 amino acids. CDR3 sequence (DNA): TGTGCCAGCAGCCCAGGTGGCTGGGGCTCGGGCAAAAACACTCAGTACTTC. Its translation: CASSPGGWGSGKNTQYF.

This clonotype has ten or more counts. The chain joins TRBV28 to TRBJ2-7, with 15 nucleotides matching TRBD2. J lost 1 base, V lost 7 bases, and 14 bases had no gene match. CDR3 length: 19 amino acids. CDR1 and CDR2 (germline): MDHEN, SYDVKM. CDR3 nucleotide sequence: TGTGCCAGCACCCTCCGGACTAGCGGGAGGGCCTCCTCTTCCTACGAGCAGTACTTC. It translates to CASTLRTSGRASSSYEQYF.

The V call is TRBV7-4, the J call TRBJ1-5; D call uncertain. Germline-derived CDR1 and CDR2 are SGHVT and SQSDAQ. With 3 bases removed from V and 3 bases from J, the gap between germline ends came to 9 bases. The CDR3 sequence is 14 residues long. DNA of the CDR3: TGTGCCAGCAGCTTTTCGCGGCTCAATCAGCCCCAGCATTTT. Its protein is CASSFSRLNQPQHF. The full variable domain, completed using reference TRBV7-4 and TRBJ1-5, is GAGVSQSPRYKVAKRGRDVALRCDSISGHVTLYWYRQTLGQGSEVLTYSQSDAQRDKSGRPSGRFSAERPERSVSTLKIQRTEQGDSAVYLCASSFSRLNQPQHFGDGTRLSIL.

CDR3 residues: CASSQGTVKSYEQYF. Here the CDR3 DNA reads TGCGCCAGCAGCCAGGGGACAGTGAAGAGCTACGAGCAGTACTTC. The chain couples TRBV4-1 to TRBJ2-7; 7 nucleotides line up with TRBD1. Germline trimming cut 3 bases from V and 3 bases from J; bases unmatched to any gene: 8. CDR3 size: 15 residues. CDR1 MGHRA and CDR2 YSYEKL come from the germline V gene.

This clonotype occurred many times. The CDR3 DNA sequence: TGCGCCAGCAGCCGCGACAGGGGGCCTAATGAAAAACTGTTTTTT. Translation gives CASSRDRGPNEKLFF. V gene TRBV5-1 combines with J gene TRBJ1-4; 10 bases match TRBD1. This CDR3 has 15 amino acids. V shed 4 bases, J shed 3 bases, and the junction held 3 bases outside the gene matches. CDR1 and CDR2 (germline): SGHRS, YFSETQ.

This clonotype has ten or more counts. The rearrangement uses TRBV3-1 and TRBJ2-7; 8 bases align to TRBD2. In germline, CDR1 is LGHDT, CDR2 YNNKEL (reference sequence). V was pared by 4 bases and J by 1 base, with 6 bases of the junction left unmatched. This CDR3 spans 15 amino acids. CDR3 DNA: TGTGCCAGCAGCCCAACAGCGGGAGCGTCCTACGAGCAGTACTTC. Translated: CASSPTAGASYEQYF.

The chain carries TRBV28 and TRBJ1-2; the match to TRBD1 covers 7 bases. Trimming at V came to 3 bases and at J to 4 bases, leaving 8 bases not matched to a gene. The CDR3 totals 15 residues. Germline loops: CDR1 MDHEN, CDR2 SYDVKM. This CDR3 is CASSLPGQPTYGYTF. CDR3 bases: TGTGCCAGCAGTTTGCCGGGACAGCCGACCTATGGCTACACCTTC.

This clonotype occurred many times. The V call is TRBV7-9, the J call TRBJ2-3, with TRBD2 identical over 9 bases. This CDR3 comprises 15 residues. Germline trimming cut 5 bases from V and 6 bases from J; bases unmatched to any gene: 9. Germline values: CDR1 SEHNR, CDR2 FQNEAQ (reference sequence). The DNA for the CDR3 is TGTGCCAGCAGCCCGCCAGCTAGCGGGACTGATACGCAGTATTTT. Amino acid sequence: CASSPPASGTDTQYF.

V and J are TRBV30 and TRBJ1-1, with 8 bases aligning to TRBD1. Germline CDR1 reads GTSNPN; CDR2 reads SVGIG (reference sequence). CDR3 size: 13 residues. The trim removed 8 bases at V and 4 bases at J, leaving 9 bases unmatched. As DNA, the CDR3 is TGTGCCGGCGACAGGGGTTTCAGCACTGAAGCTTTCTTT. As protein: CAGDRGFSTEAFF.

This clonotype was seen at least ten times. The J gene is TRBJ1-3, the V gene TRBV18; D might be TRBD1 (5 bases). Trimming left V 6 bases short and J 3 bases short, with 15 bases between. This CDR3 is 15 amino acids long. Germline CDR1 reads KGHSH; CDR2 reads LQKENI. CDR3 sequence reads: CASSGDPALGNTIYF. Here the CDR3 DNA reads TGTGCCAGCTCCGGGGACCCCGCACTTGGAAACACCATATATTTT.

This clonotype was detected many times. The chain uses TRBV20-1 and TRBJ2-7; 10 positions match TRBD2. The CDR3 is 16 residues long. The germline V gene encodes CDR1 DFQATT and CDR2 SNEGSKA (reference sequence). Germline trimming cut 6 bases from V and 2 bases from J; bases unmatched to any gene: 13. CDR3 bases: TGCAGTGCCCGCGGAGGGGTAGCGGGAGGCACCTACGAGCAGTACTTC. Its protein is CSARGGVAGGTYEQYF.

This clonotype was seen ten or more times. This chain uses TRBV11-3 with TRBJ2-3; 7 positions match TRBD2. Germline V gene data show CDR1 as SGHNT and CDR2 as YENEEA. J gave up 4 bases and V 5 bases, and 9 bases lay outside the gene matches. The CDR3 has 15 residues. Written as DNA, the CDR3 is TGTGCCAGCAGCCCTCTAGGAGGGAGGGCAGATACGCAGTATTTT. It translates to CASSPLGGRADTQYF.

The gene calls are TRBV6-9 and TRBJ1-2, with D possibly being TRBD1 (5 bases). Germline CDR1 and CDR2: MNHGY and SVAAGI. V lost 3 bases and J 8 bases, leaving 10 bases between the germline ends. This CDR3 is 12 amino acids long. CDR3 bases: TGTGCCAGCAGTTACCCGGGGGGAGGCTACACCTTC. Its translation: CASSYPGGGYTF.

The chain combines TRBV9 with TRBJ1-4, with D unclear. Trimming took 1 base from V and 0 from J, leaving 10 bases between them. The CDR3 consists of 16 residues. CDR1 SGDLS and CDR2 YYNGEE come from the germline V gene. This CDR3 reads CASSVTPRATNEKLFF. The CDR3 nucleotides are TGTGCCAGCAGCGTAACCCCTAGGGCAACTAATGAAAAACTGTTTTTT.

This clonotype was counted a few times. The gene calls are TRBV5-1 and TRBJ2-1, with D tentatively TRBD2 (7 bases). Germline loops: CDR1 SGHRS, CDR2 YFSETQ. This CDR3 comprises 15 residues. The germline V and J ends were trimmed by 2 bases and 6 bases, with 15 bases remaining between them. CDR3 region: CASSFQGRVVNEQFF. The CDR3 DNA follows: TGCGCCAGCAGCTTTCAGGGGAGGGTCGTCAATGAGCAGTTCTTC.

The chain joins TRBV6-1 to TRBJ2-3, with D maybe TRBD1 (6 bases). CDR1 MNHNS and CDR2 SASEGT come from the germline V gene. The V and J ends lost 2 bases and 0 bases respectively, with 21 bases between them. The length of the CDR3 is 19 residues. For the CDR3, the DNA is TGTGCCAGCAGTGAACCGGTGATTCGACAGGCCCATAGCACAGATACGCAGTATTTT. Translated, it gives CASSEPVIRQAHSTDTQYF.

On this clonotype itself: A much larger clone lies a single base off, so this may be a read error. In DNA form, the CDR3 reads TGTGCCAGCTCACCGGTGGGAGCCGAGAACACTGAAGCTCTCTTT. Its translation: CASSPVGAENTEALF. This rearrangement joins TRBV18 to TRBJ1-1; D remains ambiguous. This CDR3 spans 15 amino acids. Germline V lookup: CDR1 KGHSH, CDR2 LQKENI.